The clone carrying this TCR beta chain has only a few counts. Antigen: not known. Every one of the donors was a healthy Caucasian. Germline values: CDR1 LNHNV, CDR2 YYDKDF (reference sequence). CDR3 length: 17 amino acids. Trimming took 0 bases from V and 5 from J; bases not matched to a gene: 7. The data originate from a study of identical twins. Study-level results: Whereas memory repertoires showed no such difference, abundant cord blood beta clonotypes carried fewer insertions.

A universal primer site was created by template switching, with the cDNA bearing unique molecular identifiers. TCRdb re-called the 5' RACE reads through MiXCR, storing one row per CDR3 protein. This table holds nearly 250,000 distinct CDR3 sequences, around 6.6% found once. This sample was also put to use in a study of yellow fever vaccine responses in identical twins. As reported in that work: Vaccine-induced T cell responses in twins were reportedly observed to appear partly convergent, partly personalized.

Specimen: memory (CD45RO+) T cells sorted from blood. This sequence joins TRBV15 and TRBJ2-5, with 12 bases lining up with TRBD1. The source of this sequence is a woman aged 18-29 years in good health. For the CDR3, the DNA is TGTGCCACCAGCAGAGATCGGGGGACAGGGGGCGTGGAGACCCAGTACTTC. Protein product: CATSRDRGTGGVETQYF.